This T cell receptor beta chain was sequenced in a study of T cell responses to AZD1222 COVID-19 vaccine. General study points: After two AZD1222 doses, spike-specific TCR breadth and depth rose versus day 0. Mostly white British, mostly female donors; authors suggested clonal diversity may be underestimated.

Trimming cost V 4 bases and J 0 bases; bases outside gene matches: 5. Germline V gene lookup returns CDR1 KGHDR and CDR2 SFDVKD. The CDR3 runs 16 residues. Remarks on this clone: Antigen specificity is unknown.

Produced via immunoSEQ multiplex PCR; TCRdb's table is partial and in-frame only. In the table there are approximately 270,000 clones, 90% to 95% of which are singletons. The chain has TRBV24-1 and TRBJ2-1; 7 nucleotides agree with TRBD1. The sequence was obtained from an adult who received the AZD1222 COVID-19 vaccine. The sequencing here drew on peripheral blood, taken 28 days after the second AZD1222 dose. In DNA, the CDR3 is TGTGCCACCAGTGACCGGACAGGCCTCTCCTACAATGAGCAGTTCTTC. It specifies CATSDRTGLSYNEQFF.